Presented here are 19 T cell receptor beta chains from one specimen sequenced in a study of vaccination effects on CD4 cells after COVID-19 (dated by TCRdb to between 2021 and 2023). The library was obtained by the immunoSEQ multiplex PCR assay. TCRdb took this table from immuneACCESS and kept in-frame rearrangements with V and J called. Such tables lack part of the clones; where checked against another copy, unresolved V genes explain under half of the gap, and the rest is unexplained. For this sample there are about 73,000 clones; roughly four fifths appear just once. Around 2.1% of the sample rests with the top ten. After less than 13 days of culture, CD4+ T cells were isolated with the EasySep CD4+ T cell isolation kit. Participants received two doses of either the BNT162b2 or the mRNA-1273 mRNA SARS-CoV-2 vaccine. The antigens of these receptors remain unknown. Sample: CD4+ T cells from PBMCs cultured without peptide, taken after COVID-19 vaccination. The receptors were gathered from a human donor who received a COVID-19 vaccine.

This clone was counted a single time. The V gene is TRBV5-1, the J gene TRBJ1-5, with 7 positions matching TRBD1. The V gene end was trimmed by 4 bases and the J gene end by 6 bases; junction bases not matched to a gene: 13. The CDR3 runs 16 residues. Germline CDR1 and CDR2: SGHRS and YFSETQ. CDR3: CASSPGDSRVGQPQHF. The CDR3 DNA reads TGCGCCAGCAGCCCTGGGGACAGCCGGGTAGGTCAGCCCCAGCATTTT.

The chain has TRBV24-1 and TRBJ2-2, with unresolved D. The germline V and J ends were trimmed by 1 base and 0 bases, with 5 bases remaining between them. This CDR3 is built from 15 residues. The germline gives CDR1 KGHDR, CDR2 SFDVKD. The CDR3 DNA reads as TGTGCCACCAGTGATTTACCGACGAACACCGGGGAGCTGTTTTTT. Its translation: CATSDLPTNTGELFF.

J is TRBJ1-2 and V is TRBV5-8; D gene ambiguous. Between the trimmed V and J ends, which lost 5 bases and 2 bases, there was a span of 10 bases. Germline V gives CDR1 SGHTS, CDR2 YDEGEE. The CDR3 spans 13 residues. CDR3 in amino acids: CASSYGRNYGYTF. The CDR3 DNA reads TGTGCCAGCAGTTACGGACGGAACTATGGCTACACCTTC.

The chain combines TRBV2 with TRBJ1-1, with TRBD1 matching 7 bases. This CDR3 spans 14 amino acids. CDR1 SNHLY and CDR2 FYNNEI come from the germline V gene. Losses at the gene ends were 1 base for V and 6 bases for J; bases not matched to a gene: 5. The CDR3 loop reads CASSEGNRGAEAFF. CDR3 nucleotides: TGTGCCAGCAGTGAAGGGAACAGGGGCGCTGAAGCTTTCTTT.

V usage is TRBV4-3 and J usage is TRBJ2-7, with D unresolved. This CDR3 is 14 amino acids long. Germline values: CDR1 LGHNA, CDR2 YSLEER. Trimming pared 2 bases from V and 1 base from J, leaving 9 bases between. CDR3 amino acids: CASSQPDGSYEQYV. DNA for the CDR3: TGCGCCAGCAGCCAACCGGACGGGTCCTACGAGCAGTACGTC.

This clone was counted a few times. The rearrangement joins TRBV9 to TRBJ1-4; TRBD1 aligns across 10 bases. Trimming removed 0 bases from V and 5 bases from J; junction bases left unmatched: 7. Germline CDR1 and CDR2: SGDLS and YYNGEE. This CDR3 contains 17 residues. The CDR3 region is CASSVGVGQGINEKLFF. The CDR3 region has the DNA TGTGCCAGCAGCGTAGGGGTGGGACAGGGGATAAATGAAAAACTGTTTTTT.

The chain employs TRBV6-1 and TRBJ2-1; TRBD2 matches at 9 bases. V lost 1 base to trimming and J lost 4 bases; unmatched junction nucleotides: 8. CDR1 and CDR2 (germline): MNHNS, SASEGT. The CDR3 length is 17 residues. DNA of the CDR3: TGTGCCAGCAGTGAAGTCCCTATAGCGGGGGCGTACAATGAGCAGTTCTTC. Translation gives CASSEVPIAGAYNEQFF.

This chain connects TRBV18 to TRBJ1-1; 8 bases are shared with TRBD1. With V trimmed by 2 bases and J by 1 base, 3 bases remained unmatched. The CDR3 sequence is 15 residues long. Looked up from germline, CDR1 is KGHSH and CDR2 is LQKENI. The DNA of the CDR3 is TGTGCCAGCTCACCAAGCGGACAGGGGAACACTGAAGCTTTCTTT. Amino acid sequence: CASSPSGQGNTEAFF.

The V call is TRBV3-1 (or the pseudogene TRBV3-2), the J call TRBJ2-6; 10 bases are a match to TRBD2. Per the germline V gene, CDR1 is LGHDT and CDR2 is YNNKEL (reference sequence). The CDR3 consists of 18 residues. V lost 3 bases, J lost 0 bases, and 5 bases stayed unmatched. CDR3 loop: CASSQWVAGGSGANVLTF. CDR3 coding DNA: TGTGCCAGCAGCCAGTGGGTAGCGGGGGGCTCTGGGGCCAACGTCCTGACTTTC.

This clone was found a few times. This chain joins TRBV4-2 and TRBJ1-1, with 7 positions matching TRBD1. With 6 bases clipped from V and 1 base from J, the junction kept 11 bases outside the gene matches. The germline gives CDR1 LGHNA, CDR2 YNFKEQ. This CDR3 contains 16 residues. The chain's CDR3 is CASRPNNRGQNTEAFF. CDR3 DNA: TGTGCCAGCAGACCCAATAACAGGGGACAGAACACTGAAGCTTTCTTT.

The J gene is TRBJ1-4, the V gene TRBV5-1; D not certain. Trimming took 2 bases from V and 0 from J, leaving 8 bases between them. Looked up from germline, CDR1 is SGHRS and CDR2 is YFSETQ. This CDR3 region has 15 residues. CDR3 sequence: CASSFYDATNEKLFF. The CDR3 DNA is TGCGCCAGCAGCTTTTACGATGCAACTAATGAAAAACTGTTTTTT. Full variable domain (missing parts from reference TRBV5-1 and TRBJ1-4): KAGVTQTPRYLIKTRGQQVTLSCSPISGHRSVSWYQQTPGQGLQFLFEYFSETQRNKGNFPGRFSGRQFSNSRSEMNVSTLELGDSALYLCASSFYDATNEKLFFGSGTQLSVL.

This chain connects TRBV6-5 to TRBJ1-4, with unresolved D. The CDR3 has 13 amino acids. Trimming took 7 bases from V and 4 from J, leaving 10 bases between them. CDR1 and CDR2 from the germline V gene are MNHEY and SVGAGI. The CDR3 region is CASKRSLNEKLFF. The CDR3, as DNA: TGTGCCAGCAAACGAAGCCTTAATGAAAAACTGTTTTTT.

The CDR3 nucleotides are TGTGCCAGCAAGAGAACAGGCAAAGGGAGCAATCAGCCCCAGCATTTT. Translated: CASKRTGKGSNQPQHF. This chain uses TRBV28 with TRBJ1-5; D is possibly TRBD1 (5 bases). Germline lookup yields CDR1 MDHEN and CDR2 SYDVKM. CDR3 size: 16 residues. Trimming left V 7 bases short and J 1 base short, with 17 bases between.

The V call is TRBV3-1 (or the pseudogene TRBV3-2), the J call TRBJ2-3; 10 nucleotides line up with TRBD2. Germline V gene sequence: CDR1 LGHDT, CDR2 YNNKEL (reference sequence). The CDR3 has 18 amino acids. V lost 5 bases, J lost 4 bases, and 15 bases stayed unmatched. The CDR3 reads CASSYLHQKRGGADTQYF. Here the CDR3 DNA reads TGTGCCAGCAGCTATCTCCACCAAAAGCGGGGGGGAGCAGATACGCAGTATTTT.

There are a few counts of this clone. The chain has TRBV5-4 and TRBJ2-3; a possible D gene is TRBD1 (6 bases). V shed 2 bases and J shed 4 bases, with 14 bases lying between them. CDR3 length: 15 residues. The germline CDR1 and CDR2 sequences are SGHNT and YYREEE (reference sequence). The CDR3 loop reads CASSFPLGAPDTQYF. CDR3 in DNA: TGTGCCAGCAGCTTCCCCTTGGGGGCCCCAGATACGCAGTATTTT.

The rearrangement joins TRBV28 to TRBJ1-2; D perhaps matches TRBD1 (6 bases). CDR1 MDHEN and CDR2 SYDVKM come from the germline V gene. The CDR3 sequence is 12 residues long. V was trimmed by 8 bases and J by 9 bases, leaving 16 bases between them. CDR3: CASRTGNQRYTF. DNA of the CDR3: TGTGCCAGCCGAACAGGGAATCAACGCTACACCTTC.

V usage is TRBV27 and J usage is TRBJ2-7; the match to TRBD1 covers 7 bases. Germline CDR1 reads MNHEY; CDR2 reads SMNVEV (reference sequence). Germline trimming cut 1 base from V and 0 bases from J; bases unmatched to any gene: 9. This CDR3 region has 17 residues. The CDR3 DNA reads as TGTGCCAGCAGTTTATTATCTCAGGACAGGAACTCCTACGAGCAGTACGTC. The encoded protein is CASSLLSQDRNSYEQYV.

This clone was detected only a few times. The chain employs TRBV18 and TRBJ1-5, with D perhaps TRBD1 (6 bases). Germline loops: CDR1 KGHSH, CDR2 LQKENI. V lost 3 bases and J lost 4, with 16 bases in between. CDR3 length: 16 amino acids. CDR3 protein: CASSPSKGGGNQPQHF. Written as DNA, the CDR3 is TGTGCCAGCTCACCCTCAAAGGGGGGGGGTAATCAGCCCCAGCATTTT.

This chain's CDR3 is CASSFPPGGDTDTQYF. In DNA form, the CDR3 reads TGTGCCAGCAGCTTCCCCCCGGGGGGGGACACAGATACGCAGTATTTT. The chain links TRBV7-9 to TRBJ2-3; 8 bases are a match to TRBD2. CDR1 and CDR2 from the germline V gene are SEHNR and FQNEAQ (reference sequence). V shed 3 bases and J 2 bases; nucleotides not matched to a gene: 7. The CDR3 covers 16 residues.